The text below deals with one T cell receptor beta chain. The record originates from a study of blood T cell repertoires in COVID-19. Looking at the study overall: The origin of the acute and convalescent COVID-19 samples was the United States, Italy and Spain. Nucleic acid was either cDNA or gDNA, and it came from T cells, B-cell-depleted T cells, or PBMCs.

Some clones are missing from TCRdb's copy, which holds only in-frame ones; the method was immunoSEQ multiplex PCR. Altogether roughly 42,000 clones are present, approximately 92% being singletons, with the ten largest covering just under 9%. Trimming cost V 2 bases and J 4 bases; bases outside gene matches: 2. CDR1 KGHDR and CDR2 SFDVKD come from the germline V gene. This CDR3 is 14 amino acids long. The receptor was derived from a young man with active or convalescent COVID-19. The sequenced material came from peripheral blood. This rearrangement joins TRBV24-1 to TRBJ1-2, with 8 nucleotides matching TRBD1. The CDR3, as DNA: TGTGCCACCAGTGATTCGGGACAGGCCTATGGCTACACCTTC. It encodes CATSDSGQAYGYTF.